Listed below are T cell receptor beta chains from one sample, sequenced in a study of molecular identifiers for immune sequencing clone quantification. A single record per CDR3 protein comes from TCRdb applying MiXCR to the PCR reads. Here the sample spans over 550,000 distinct CDR3 sequences, about 25% being singletons. Material: naive CD8+ T cells from blood, with Jurkat cell RNA spiked in. The source is a human donor in good health. Some libraries in this study had Jurkat cell RNA spiked in. Each CDR3 is given with its conserved first and last residue. Each record gives: D gene, J gene, V gene, clone size, CDR3 DNA, CDR3 protein. D genes are given only for firm matches. Clone size is shown for a subset of rows, as once, few, many or a class of expanded clone.

D: .
J: TRBJ2-7
V: TRBV7-9
size: many
DNA: TGTGCCAGCAGCTCGACCCAGACAGGTCCTTACGAGCAGTACTTC
CDR3: CASSSTQTGPYEQYF

D: .
J: TRBJ2-7
V: TRBV6-1
size: .
DNA: TGTGCCAGCAGTACCATGGAGCTATCCTACGAGCAGTACTTC
CDR3: CASSTMELSYEQYF

D: .
J: TRBJ1-2
V: TRBV4-1
size: .
DNA: TGCGCCAGCAGCCAAGATTCAACTGACGGGCGAAGCTATGGCTACACCTTC
CDR3: CASSQDSTDGRSYGYTF

D: .
J: TRBJ1-1
V: TRBV30
size: .
DNA: TGTGCCTGGCAATGGGCCTGGGGCGACACTGAAGCTTTCTTT
CDR3: CAWQWAWGDTEAFF

D: TRBD2
J: TRBJ2-3
V: TRBV4-2
size: .
DNA: TGTGCCAGCAGCCAAGATACCGGGGGGGCCACAGATACGCAGTATTTT
CDR3: CASSQDTGGATDTQYF

D: .
J: TRBJ2-3
V: TRBV9
size: many
DNA: TGTGCCAGCAGCGTCATTAGCGACCCAGATACGCAGTATTTT
CDR3: CASSVISDPDTQYF

D: .
J: TRBJ2-1
V: TRBV7-9
size: many
DNA: TGTGCCAGCAGCTTAGGAGGGGGGCCCTCCTTGTACGAGCAGTTCTTC
CDR3: CASSLGGGPSLYEQFF

D: TRBD1
J: TRBJ1-1
V: TRBV2
size: many
DNA: TGTGCCGGAGGACAGGGATCAAGCACTGAAGCTTTCTTT
CDR3: CAGGQGSSTEAFF

D: TRBD1
J: TRBJ1-2
V: TRBV9
size: few
DNA: TGTGCCAGCAGCCCCCGGACAGGCTCGGAAAAGGATGGCTACACCTTC
CDR3: CASSPRTGSEKDGYTF

D: .
J: TRBJ2-1
V: TRBV4-3
size: .
DNA: TGCGCCAGCAGCCAAGCGGCTAGCACAAGGGGGAATGAGCAGTTCTTC
CDR3: CASSQAASTRGNEQFF

D: .
J: TRBJ2-7
V: TRBV11-2
size: many
DNA: TGTGCCAGCAGTTTCGGTGGGGTTTCCTACGAGCAGTACTTC
CDR3: CASSFGGVSYEQYF

D: TRBD2
J: TRBJ2-1
V: TRBV20-1
size: few
DNA: TGCAGTGCCACCCTCGCCGGGGGGACCTACAATGAGCAGTTCTTC
CDR3: CSATLAGGTYNEQFF

D: TRBD1
J: TRBJ2-7
V: TRBV7-9
size: many
DNA: TGTGCCAGCAGCTCGTCGGGACAGCGATACGAGCAGTACTTC
CDR3: CASSSSGQRYEQYF

D: .
J: TRBJ1-2
V: TRBV6-5
size: many
DNA: TGTGCCAGCAGTTATGGTACAGGCGATAACTATGGCTACACCTTC
CDR3: CASSYGTGDNYGYTF

D: .
J: TRBJ2-2
V: TRBV9
size: .
DNA: TGTGCCAGCAGCGTAGCCGGGACACACAACACCGGGGAGCTGATTTTT
CDR3: CASSVAGTHNTGELIF

D: .
J: TRBJ2-7
V: TRBV7-2
size: .
DNA: TGTGCCAGCAGCTTTCAAACCGGGACACCAGCCCTCTCCTACGAGCAGTACTTC
CDR3: CASSFQTGTPALSYEQYF

D: .
J: TRBJ2-1
V: TRBV5-1
size: .
DNA: TGCGCCAGCAACCAAGCCTACAATGAGCAGTTCTTC
CDR3: CASNQAYNEQFF

D: TRBD1
J: TRBJ2-5
V: TRBV6-2/TRBV6-3
size: .
DNA: TGTGCCCGCAGAAGTGACAGGGGGCGCGGAGAGACCCAGTACTTC
CDR3: CARRSDRGRGETQYF

D: .
J: TRBJ2-5
V: TRBV6-2/TRBV6-3
size: few
DNA: TGTGCCAGCAGTACTACCGGGACTCCCTTCGGGACCCAGTACTTC
CDR3: CASSTTGTPFGTQYF

D: .
J: TRBJ2-4
V: TRBV7-7
size: few
DNA: TGTGCTAGCAGCTTAGTCGACAGGGCCAAAAACATTCAGTACTTC
CDR3: CASSLVDRAKNIQYF

D: .
J: TRBJ1-2
V: TRBV27
size: .
DNA: TGTGCCAGCAGTTCTCTCCCTAATAACTATGGCTACACCTTC
CDR3: CASSSLPNNYGYTF

D: .
J: TRBJ1-5
V: TRBV3-1
size: many
DNA: TGTGCCAGCAGCCAAGAGGGTCTCCAGCCCCAGCATTTT
CDR3: CASSQEGLQPQHF

D: .
J: TRBJ2-7
V: TRBV7-8
size: .
DNA: TGTGCCAGCAGCCGAGGGATTGCGGCAGCCTACGAGCAGTACTTC
CDR3: CASSRGIAAAYEQYF